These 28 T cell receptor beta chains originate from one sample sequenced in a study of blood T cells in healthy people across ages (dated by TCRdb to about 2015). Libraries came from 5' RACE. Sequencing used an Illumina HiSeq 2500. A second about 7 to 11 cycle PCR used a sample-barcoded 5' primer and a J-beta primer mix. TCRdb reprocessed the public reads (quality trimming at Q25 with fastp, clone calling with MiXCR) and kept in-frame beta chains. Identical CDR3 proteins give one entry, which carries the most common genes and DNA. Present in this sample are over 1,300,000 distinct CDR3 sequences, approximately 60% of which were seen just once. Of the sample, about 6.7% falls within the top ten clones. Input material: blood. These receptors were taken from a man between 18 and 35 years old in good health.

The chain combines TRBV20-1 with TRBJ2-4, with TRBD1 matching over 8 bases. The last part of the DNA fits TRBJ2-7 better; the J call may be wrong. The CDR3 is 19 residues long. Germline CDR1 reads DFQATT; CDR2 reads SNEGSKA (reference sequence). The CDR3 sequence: CSARPTPRDRYLSSYEQYF. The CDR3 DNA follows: TGCAGTGCTAGACCCACGCCTCGGGACAGGTACCTTAGCTCCTACGAGCAGTACTTC.

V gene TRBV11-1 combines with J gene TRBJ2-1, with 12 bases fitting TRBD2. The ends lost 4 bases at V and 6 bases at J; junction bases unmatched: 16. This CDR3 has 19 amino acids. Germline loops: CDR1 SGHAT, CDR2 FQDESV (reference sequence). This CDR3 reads CASSSSDATSGSWSNEQFF. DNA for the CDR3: TGTGCCAGCAGCTCCTCAGATGCGACTAGCGGGAGTTGGTCCAATGAGCAGTTCTTC.

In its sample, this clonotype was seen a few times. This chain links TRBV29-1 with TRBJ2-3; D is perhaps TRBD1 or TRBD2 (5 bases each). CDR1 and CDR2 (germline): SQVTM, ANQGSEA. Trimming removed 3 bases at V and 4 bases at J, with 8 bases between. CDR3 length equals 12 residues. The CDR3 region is CSVDRGSDTQYF. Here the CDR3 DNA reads TGCAGCGTTGATCGGGGCTCAGATACGCAGTATTTT.

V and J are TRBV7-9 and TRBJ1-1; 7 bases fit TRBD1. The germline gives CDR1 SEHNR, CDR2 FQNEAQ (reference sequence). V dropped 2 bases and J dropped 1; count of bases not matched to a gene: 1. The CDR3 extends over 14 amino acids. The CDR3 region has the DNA TGTGCCAGCAGCTTACACAGGGGGAACACTGAAGCTTTCTTT. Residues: CASSLHRGNTEAFF. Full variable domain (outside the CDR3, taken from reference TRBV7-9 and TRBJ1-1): DTGVSQNPRHKITKRGQNVTFRCDPISEHNRLYWYRQTLGQGPEFLTYFQNEAQLEKSRLLSDRFSAERPKGSFSTLEIQRTEQGDSAMYLCASSLHRGNTEAFFGQGTRLTVV.

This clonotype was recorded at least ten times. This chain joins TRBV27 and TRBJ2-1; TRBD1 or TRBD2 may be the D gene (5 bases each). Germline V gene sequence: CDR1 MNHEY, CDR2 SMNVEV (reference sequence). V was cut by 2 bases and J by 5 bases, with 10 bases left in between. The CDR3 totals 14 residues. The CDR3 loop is CASSLGTTNNEQFF. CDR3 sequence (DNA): TGTGCCAGCAGTTTAGGGACCACGAACAATGAGCAGTTCTTC.

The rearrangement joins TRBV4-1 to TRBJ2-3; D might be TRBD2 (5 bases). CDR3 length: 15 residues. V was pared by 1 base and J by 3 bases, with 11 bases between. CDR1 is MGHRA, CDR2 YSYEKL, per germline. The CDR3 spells CASSQGTPGTDTQYF. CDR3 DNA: TGCGCCAGCAGCCAAGGGACCCCGGGGACAGATACGCAGTATTTT.

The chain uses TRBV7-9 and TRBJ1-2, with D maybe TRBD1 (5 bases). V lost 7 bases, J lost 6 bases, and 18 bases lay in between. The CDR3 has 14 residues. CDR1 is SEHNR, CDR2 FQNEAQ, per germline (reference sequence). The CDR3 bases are TGTGCCAGCACCAACCCACTGGACACCCATGGCTACACCTTC. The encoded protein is CASTNPLDTHGYTF.

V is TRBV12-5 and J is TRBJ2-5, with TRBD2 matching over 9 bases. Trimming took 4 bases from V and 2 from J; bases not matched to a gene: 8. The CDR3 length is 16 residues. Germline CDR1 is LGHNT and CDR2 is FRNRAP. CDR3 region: CASGWAGSGGQETQYF. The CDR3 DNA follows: TGTGCTAGTGGTTGGGCGGGTAGCGGGGGACAAGAGACCCAGTACTTC.

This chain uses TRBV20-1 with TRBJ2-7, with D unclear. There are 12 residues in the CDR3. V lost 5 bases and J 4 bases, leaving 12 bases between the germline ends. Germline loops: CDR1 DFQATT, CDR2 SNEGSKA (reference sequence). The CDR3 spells CSAGLADYEQYF. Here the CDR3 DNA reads TGCAGTGCTGGTCTCGCGGATTACGAGCAGTACTTC.

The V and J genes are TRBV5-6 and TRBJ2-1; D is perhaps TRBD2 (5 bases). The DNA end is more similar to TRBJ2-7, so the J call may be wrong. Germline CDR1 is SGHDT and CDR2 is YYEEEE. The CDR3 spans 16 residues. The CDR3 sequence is CASSLLSGSSYNEQYF. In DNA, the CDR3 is TGTGCCAGCAGCTTGTTGTCGGGAAGCTCCTACAATGAGCAGTACTTC.

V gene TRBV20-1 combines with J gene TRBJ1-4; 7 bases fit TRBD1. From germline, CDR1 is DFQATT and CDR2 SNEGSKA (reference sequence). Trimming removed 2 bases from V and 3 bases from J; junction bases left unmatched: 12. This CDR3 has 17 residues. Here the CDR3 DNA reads TGCAGTGCTAGACCTTCGCGACAGGGCGCAGCTAATGAAAAACTGTTTTTT. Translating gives CSARPSRQGAANEKLFF.

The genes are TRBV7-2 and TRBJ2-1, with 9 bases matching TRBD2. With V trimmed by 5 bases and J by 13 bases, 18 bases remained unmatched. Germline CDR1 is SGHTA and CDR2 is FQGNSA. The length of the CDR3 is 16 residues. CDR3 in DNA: TGTGCCAGCAGCCTTAAGACTAGCGGAACCCGGGAGACCCAGTTCTTC. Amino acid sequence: CASSLKTSGTRETQFF.

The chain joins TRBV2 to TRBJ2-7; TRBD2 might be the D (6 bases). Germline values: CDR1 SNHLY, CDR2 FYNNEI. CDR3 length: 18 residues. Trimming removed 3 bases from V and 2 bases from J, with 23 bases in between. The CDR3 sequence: CASSDPSASLIATYEQYF. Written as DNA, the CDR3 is TGTGCCAGCAGTGACCCTAGCGCGAGTTTAATAGCAACCTACGAGCAGTACTTC.

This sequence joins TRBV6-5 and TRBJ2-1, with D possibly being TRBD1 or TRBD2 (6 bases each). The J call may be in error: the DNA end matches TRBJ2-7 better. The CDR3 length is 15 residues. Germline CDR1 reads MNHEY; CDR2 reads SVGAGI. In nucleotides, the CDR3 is TGTGCCAGCAGTTACATAGCGGCAGGGGAATATGAGCAGTACTTC. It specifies CASSYIAAGEYEQYF.

The CDR3 is CASSFGTEYGYTF. The CDR3 DNA sequence: TGTGCCAGCAGCTTCGGGACGGAATATGGCTACACCTTC. The V gene is TRBV5-6, the J gene TRBJ1-2; D might be TRBD1 (5 bases). CDR1 is SGHDT, CDR2 YYEEEE, per germline. V dropped 2 bases and J dropped 5 bases, with 10 bases sitting between them. This CDR3 has 13 residues.

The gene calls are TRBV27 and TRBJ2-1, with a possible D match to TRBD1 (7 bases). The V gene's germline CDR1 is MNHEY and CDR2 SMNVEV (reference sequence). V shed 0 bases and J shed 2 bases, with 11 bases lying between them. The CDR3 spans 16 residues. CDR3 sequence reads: CASSLSAGQTYNEQFF. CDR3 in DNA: TGTGCCAGCAGTTTATCGGCGGGACAGACCTACAATGAGCAGTTCTTC.

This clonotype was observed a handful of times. The CDR3 coding sequence is TGCAGTGCAGGCGGGGGACCAGCACAAGAGACCCAGTACTTC. Its protein is CSAGGGPAQETQYF. The chain recombines TRBV20-1 with TRBJ2-5; 7 positions match TRBD2. This CDR3 spans 14 amino acids. Trimming removed 6 bases from V and 2 bases from J; junction bases left unmatched: 9. CDR1 and CDR2 from the germline V gene are DFQATT and SNEGSKA (reference sequence).

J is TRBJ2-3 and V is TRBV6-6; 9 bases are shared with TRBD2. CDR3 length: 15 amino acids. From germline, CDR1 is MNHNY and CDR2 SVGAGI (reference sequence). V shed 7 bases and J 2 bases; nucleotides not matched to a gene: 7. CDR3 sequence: CASTPGTSPTDTQYF. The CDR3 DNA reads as TGTGCCAGCACACCAGGGACTAGCCCCACAGATACGCAGTATTTT.

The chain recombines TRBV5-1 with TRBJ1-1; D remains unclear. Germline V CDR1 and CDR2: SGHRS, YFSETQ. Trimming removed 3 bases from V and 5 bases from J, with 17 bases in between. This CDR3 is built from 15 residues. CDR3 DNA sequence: TGCGCCAGCAGCTCCGGTGTAGGGAGTGAAACTGAAGCTTTCTTT. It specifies CASSSGVGSETEAFF.

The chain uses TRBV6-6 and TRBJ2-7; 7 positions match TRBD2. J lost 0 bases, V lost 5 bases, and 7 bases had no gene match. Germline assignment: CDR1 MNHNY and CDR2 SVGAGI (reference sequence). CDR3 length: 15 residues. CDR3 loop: CASSATSMSSYEQYF. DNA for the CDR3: TGTGCCAGCAGTGCGACTAGCATGAGCTCCTACGAGCAGTACTTC.

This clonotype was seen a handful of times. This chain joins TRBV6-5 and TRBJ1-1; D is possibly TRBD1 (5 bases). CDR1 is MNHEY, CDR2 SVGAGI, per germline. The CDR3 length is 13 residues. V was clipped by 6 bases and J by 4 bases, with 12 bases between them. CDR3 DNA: TGTGCCAGCAGGCTCATGGGGGTCACTGAAGCTTTCTTT. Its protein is CASRLMGVTEAFF.

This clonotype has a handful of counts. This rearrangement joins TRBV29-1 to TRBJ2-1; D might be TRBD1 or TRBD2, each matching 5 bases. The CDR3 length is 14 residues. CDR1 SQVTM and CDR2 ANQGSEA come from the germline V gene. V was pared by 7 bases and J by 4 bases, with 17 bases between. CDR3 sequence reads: CSAGGGGPYNEQFF. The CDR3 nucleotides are TGCAGCGCCGGAGGTGGGGGACCTTACAATGAGCAGTTCTTC.

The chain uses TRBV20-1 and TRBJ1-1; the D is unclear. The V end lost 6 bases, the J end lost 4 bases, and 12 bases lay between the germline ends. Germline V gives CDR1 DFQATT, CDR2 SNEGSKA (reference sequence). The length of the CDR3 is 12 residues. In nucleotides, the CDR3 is TGCAGTGCCCCGGCTCTGGTCACTGAAGCTTTCTTT. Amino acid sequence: CSAPALVTEAFF.

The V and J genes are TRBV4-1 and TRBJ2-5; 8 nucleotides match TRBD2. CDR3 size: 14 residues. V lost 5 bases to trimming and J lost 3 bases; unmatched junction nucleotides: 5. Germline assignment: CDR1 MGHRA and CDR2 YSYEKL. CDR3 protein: CASSVTGLEETQYF. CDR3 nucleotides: TGCGCCAGCAGCGTAACGGGACTAGAAGAGACCCAGTACTTC.

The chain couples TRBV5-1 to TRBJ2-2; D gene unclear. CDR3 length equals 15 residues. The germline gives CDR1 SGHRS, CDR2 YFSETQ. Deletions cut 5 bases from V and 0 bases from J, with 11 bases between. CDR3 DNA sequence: TGCGCCAGCAGGTACCAGAGGCCGAACACCGGGGAGCTGTTTTTT. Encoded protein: CASRYQRPNTGELFF.

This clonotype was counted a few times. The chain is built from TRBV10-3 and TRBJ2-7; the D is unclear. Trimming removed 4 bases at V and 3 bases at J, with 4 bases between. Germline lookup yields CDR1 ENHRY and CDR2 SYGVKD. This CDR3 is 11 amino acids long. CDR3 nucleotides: TGTGCCATCAGTGGGGTCTACGAGCAGTACTTC. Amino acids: CAISGVYEQYF.

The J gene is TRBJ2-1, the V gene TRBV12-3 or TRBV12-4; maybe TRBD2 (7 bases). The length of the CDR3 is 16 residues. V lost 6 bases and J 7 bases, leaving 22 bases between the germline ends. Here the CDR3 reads CASRQEGGALENEQFF. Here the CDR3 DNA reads TGTGCCAGCAGGCAAGAAGGGGGGGCCCTCGAAAATGAGCAGTTCTTC.

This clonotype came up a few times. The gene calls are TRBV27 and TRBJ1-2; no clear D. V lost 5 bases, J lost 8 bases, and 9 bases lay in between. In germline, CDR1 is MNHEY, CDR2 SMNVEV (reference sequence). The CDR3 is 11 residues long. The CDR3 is CASSGQQGYTF. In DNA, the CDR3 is TGTGCCAGCAGTGGGCAACAGGGCTACACCTTC.